Sequencing of this T cell receptor (beta chain) was carried out in a study of blood T cell repertoires in COVID-19. The CDR3 sequence is 17 residues long. V shed 2 bases and J 4 bases; nucleotides not matched to a gene: 5. Germline CDR1 and CDR2: KGHDR and SFDVKD. Sequencing used immunoSEQ multiplex PCR; TCRdb keeps in-frame clones, though not all of them. This sample has about 25,000 clones, with approximately 86% found just once. This rearrangement joins TRBV24-1 to TRBJ2-1, with 12 bases identical to TRBD2. Sample: peripheral blood. This sequence was found in a man in his fifties or sixties with active COVID-19. Here the CDR3 DNA reads TGTGCCACCAGTGATTCCCAAGGACTAGCGGGATACAATGAGCAGTTCTTC. Amino acids: CATSDSQGLAGYNEQFF.